The T cell receptor beta chain described here comes from a study of blood T cells in healthy people across ages. General study points: Strong correlation was found linking TCR beta diversity to naive T cell percentage.

Next came a second PCR, run for roughly 6 to 11 cycles, which used a sample-barcoded 5' primer along with a J-beta primer mix. All samples gave at least 2.5 million CDR3-containing paired-end reads. From the 5' RACE reads, TCRdb called clonotypes with MiXCR, one entry per CDR3 protein. The sample carries hundreds of thousands of distinct CDR3 sequences, approximately 30% recorded once. J lost 8 bases, V lost 2 bases, and 12 bases had no gene match. The CDR3 sequence is 17 residues long. Germline V CDR1 and CDR2: LGHDT, YNNKEL (reference sequence). Extractions gave at least 5.5 micrograms of total RNA per sample. As concerns this clonotype: Its antigen is still unknown.

This TCR was sampled from an elderly woman in good health. The sequenced material came from blood. The rearrangement links TRBV3-1 to TRBJ1-4, with 9 positions matching TRBD1. This CDR3 reads CASSQSLAGQGGEKLFF. The CDR3 bases are TGTGCCAGCAGCCAATCATTGGCGGGACAGGGCGGAGAAAAACTGTTTTTT.